The 15 T cell receptor beta chains below all came from one sample that was sequenced in a study of blood T cell repertoires in COVID-19 (TCRdb year 2020). The library was produced with the immunoSEQ multiplex PCR assay. TCRdb obtained this table from immuneACCESS and retained in-frame rearrangements with V and J assigned. These tables miss some clones; where compared with another copy, unresolved V genes account for less than half of the shortfall, and the remainder is unexplained. Within this sample are roughly 68,000 clones, with 79% of them counted one time only. Of the sample, around 10% falls within the top ten clones. Sequenced material: peripheral blood. The receptor source for this set is a woman aged 45 to 65 with acute or convalescent COVID-19.

The chain has TRBV29-1 and TRBJ1-1; the D is unclear. V was pared by 3 bases and J by 1 base, with 9 bases between. In germline, CDR1 is SQVTM, CDR2 ANQGSEA. The CDR3 has 13 amino acids. CDR3 nucleotide sequence: TGCAGCGTTGAGAGGCACCCGAACACTGAAGCTTTCTTT. This translates into CSVERHPNTEAFF.

This chain uses TRBV3-1 (or the pseudogene TRBV3-2) with TRBJ1-5; D is possibly TRBD1 (6 bases). The CDR3 is made up of 14 amino acids. With 3 bases removed from V and 3 bases from J, the gap between germline ends came to 9 bases. CDR1 is LGHDT and CDR2 is YNNKEL in the germline V gene (reference sequence). This CDR3 reads CASSQQGYNQPQHF. For the CDR3, the DNA is TGTGCCAGCAGCCAGCAGGGGTACAATCAGCCCCAGCATTTT.

The CDR3 nucleotides are TGCAGCGAGGGACAGGGCTACAATGAGCAGTTCTTC. Residues: CSEGQGYNEQFF. The V and J genes are TRBV29-1 and TRBJ2-1; 9 nucleotides match TRBD1. CDR1 SQVTM and CDR2 ANQGSEA come from the germline V gene. The CDR3 is 12 residues long. The V gene end was trimmed by 7 bases and the J gene end by 3 bases; junction bases not matched to a gene: 1.

This chain joins TRBV9 and TRBJ2-2; D not resolved. The germline V and J ends were trimmed by 3 bases and 1 base, with 13 bases remaining between them. This CDR3 spans 16 amino acids. The germline gives CDR1 SGDLS, CDR2 YYNGEE. CDR3 in DNA: TGTGCCAGCAGCGGGGCTCTGGTCGGGAACACCGGGGAGCTGTTTTTT. Translated, it gives CASSGALVGNTGELFF.

There are a few counts of this clone. The rearrangement uses TRBV6-2 or TRBV6-3 and TRBJ2-3; 8 positions agree with TRBD2. V lost 2 bases and J lost 2; bases outside the gene matches: 6. In germline, CDR1 is MNHEY, CDR2 SVGEGT. This CDR3 region has 16 residues. The CDR3 loop reads CASSYPAGVYTDTQYF. The CDR3 nucleotides read TGTGCCAGCAGTTACCCAGCGGGAGTTTACACAGATACGCAGTATTTT.

The gene calls are TRBV6-5 and TRBJ1-2; the match to TRBD1 covers 9 bases. Germline values: CDR1 MNHEY, CDR2 SVGAGI. The CDR3 extends over 15 amino acids. The trim removed 6 bases at V and 5 bases at J, leaving 10 bases unmatched. The CDR3 loop is CASRVPPGQGYGYTF. The CDR3, as DNA: TGTGCCAGCAGGGTCCCCCCGGGACAGGGTTATGGCTACACCTTC.

The genes are TRBV3-1 (or the pseudogene TRBV3-2) and TRBJ1-3; 8 nucleotides align to TRBD1. This CDR3 is 16 amino acids long. Germline-derived CDR1 and CDR2 are LGHDT and YNNKEL (reference sequence). The ends lost 4 bases at V and 4 bases at J; junction bases unmatched: 9. CDR3: CASSRGQGLDGNTIYF. The CDR3 DNA follows: TGTGCCAGCAGCCGAGGACAGGGTCTTGACGGAAACACCATATATTTT.

CDR3 nucleotides: TGTGCCAGCAGCCTCGGTTCCTATAATTCACCCCTCCACTTT. Protein: CASSLGSYNSPLHF. The V gene is TRBV7-3, the J gene TRBJ1-6; D gene unclear. V dropped 5 bases and J dropped 1 base, with 6 bases sitting between them. Germline V gives CDR1 SGHTA, CDR2 FQGTGA. The CDR3 covers 14 residues.

This sequence joins TRBV11-2 and TRBJ2-3; D might be TRBD1 (5 bases). CDR1 is SGHAT and CDR2 is FQNNGV in the germline V gene. There are 14 residues in the CDR3. Trimming cost V 2 bases and J 8 bases, with 14 bases left between them. This CDR3 is CASSLRTQAVTQYF. In nucleotides, the CDR3 is TGTGCCAGCAGCTTACGAACACAGGCAGTTACGCAGTATTTT.

This chain uses TRBV15 with TRBJ1-5; D might be TRBD1 (5 bases). The germline V gene encodes CDR1 LNHNV and CDR2 YYDKDF (reference sequence). Trimming took off 8 bases at V and 6 bases at J, with 14 bases between the two ends. The CDR3 length is 13 residues. CDR3 loop: CATGGGNGQPQHF. CDR3 in DNA: TGTGCCACCGGGGGGGGAAACGGTCAGCCCCAGCATTTT.

This sequence joins TRBV11-2 and TRBJ1-2; D is unresolved. Looked up from germline, CDR1 is SGHAT and CDR2 is FQNNGV. The V end lost 3 bases, the J end lost 6 bases, and 14 bases lay between the germline ends. CDR3 length: 14 amino acids. The CDR3 nucleotides are TGTGCCAGCAGCTTGGGTGGGAGCACTCATGGCTACACCTTC. The encoded protein is CASSLGGSTHGYTF.

This clone was seen a handful of times. The rearrangement joins TRBV5-4 to TRBJ2-3; 7 bases are a match to TRBD2. V trimming: 0 bases; J trimming: 5 bases; junction bases outside the gene matches: 6. The germline V gene encodes CDR1 SGHNT and CDR2 YYREEE (reference sequence). The CDR3 loop spans 15 amino acids. This CDR3 reads CASSLAGGGIDTQYF. The CDR3 region has the DNA TGTGCCAGCAGCTTGGCGGGAGGTGGTATAGATACGCAGTATTTT.

The chain links TRBV6-2 or TRBV6-3 to TRBJ1-1; a possible D gene is TRBD1 (5 bases). The CDR3 totals 17 residues. In germline, CDR1 is MNHEY, CDR2 SVGEGT. V lost 2 bases and J 6 bases, leaving 22 bases between the germline ends. The CDR3 sequence: CASSYRRTILGAAEAFF. The DNA for the CDR3 is TGTGCCAGCAGTTACCGGAGAACCATTCTAGGGGCGGCTGAAGCTTTCTTT.

The chain has TRBV30 and TRBJ2-1; D possibly corresponds to TRBD1 (6 bases). Germline CDR1 is GTSNPN and CDR2 is SVGIG (reference sequence). The CDR3 sequence is 14 residues long. The germline V and J ends were trimmed by 1 base and 5 bases, with 12 bases remaining between them. CDR3 protein: CAWSALQGHNEQFF. In DNA form, the CDR3 reads TGTGCCTGGAGTGCTTTACAGGGACACAATGAGCAGTTCTTC.

In its sample, this clone was seen a few times. The chain uses TRBV2 and TRBJ1-1; 7 bases match TRBD1. Trimming removed 6 bases from V and 2 bases from J; junction bases left unmatched: 6. Germline V gene lookup returns CDR1 SNHLY and CDR2 FYNNEI. This CDR3 has 14 amino acids. DNA for the CDR3: TGTGCCAGCAGCAAAGACAGGGCAAACACTGAAGCTTTCTTT. It yields the protein CASSKDRANTEAFF.